This T cell receptor beta chain was found in a study of a mutant IDH1 vaccine in newly diagnosed glioma. Study information: In some groups vaccination began 4-6 weeks post-radiotherapy; others received it with temozolomide. Mean patient age was around 40 years; approximately 62% were male and roughly 38% female. Prior therapy was radiotherapy, temozolomide, or both; most received both. General observations from the study: About 92% of patients showed vaccine-induced immune responses across multiple MHC alleles.

Trimming took 0 bases from V and 9 from J, leaving 22 bases between them. The CDR3 length is 17 residues. Germline loops: CDR1 SGHRS, CDR2 YFSETQ. Using immunoSEQ multiplex PCR, the repertoire was profiled, and TCRdb retains in-frame clones only, with some absent. Altogether 60,000 or so clones are present, approximately 91% being singletons, with the ten largest covering 1.9%. The time point: week 11, during vaccination. Doses of 300 ug of mutant IDH1 20-mer peptide were given with topical imiquimod. On this clone itself: Its antigen remains unknown.

This chain uses TRBV5-1 with TRBJ2-1; perhaps TRBD2 as D (6 bases). The sequencing here drew on PBMCs, taken from a glioma patient whose treatment included an IDH1 peptide vaccine. The TCR sequence derives from a man aged 35-49 years with glioma. DNA of the CDR3: TGCGCCAGCAGCTTGGCCGGAGTCGCGGGGCTTACAAGTGAGCAGTTCTTC. This codes for CASSLAGVAGLTSEQFF.